The T cell receptor beta chain under discussion was sequenced for a study of CD8 T cells in Susac syndrome (dated by TCRdb to the late 2010s). Regarding the complete study: Repertoire sequencing was used to test whether CD8+ T cell activation and differentiation in Susac syndrome was antigen driven. Clonality of the CD8+ T cell repertoire was compared between eleven to twelve healthy donors, around 14 Susac syndrome patients and 15 multiple sclerosis patients.

RNA was extracted with the RNeasy kit and about 0.5 to 1 ug was reverse transcribed using random hexamers. The immunoSEQ multiplex PCR assay, covering 54 Vbeta and 13 Jbeta segments, was used to amplify TCR beta CDR3 regions. Bias from PCR amplification was corrected by using a synthetic template baseline for primer optimization and for computational correction. The paper's data handling went like this. Reads were annotated to V, D and J genes according to IMGT and were analyzed with immunoSEQ Analyzer, with only productive sequences retained. Clonality was computed as one minus Shannon entropy normalized by log2 of the number of productive unique sequences. For each patient and control, public and private clones were evaluated within the 100 most prevalent clones. Susac-specific clones were defined as absent from healthy and MS cohorts, around 970 published viral clones and other ImmuneACCESS disease sequences. TCRdb trimmed public reads at Q25 via fastp, called clones via MiXCR and kept in-frame beta chains. Each CDR3 protein gets just one entry, which takes the most common genes and DNA from the rows behind it. TCRdb's processing, not the authors', yielded these V and J calls. In this sample the table shows some 450,000 distinct CDR3 sequences, 75% to 90% of which occur a single time. The ten largest make up about 0.12% of the sample.

Peripheral blood CD8+ and CD4+ T cells from healthy donors, Susac syndrome patients and multiple sclerosis patients were profiled by high-throughput TCR beta sequencing. Treatment-naive patients with stable or active relapsing-remitting disease fulfilling revised McDonald criteria were used as multiple sclerosis controls. Bulk CD8+ and CD4+ T cells were purified by magnetic negative isolation, whereas CD8+ TEMRA cells were enriched by FACS. Blood was collected in EDTA tubes and processed within 24 hours, with PBMCs isolated through density gradient centrifugation. PBMCs intended for TCR sequencing were frozen in liquid nitrogen and were later thawed in a 37 degrees C water bath. Purity of sorted or isolated CD4+, CD8+ and CD8+ TEMRA cells was at least 90%. Of note for this clonotype: Its antigen is still unknown. No much larger clonotype is one base removed from it; base qualities were not supplied.

Including the terminal cysteine and phenylalanine, the CDR3 comprises 14 residues. The entry retains the CDR3 DNA only, 42 bases that are in frame from base 1. The V and J ends are trimmed by 2 bases and 4 bases, leaving 11 bases between them. The germline V gene specifies MNHNS as CDR1 and SASEGT as CDR2. Overall study results and their limits: The study acknowledged that relatively few individuals were included in the TCR sequencing and HLA analysis.

The sequencing sample was made of CD8+ T cells from PBMCs. The V gene is TRBV6-1 and the J gene is TRBJ1-2; a weak D assignment points to TRBD1 (6 bases agree). The sequence came from a human donor with multiple sclerosis. CDR3 protein: CASSEYGGPYGYTF. The DNA reads TGTGCCAGCAGTGAATATGGGGGCCCCTATGGCTACACCTTC.